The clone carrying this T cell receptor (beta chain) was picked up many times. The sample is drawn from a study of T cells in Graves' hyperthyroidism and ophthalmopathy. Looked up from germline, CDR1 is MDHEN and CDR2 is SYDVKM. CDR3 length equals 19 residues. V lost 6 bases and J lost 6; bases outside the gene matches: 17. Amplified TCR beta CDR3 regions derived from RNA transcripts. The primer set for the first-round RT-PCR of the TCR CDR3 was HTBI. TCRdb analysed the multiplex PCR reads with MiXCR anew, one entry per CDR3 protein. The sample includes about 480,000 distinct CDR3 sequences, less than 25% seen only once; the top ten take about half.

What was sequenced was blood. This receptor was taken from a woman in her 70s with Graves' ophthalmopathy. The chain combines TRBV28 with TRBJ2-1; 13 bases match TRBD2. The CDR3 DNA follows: TGTGCCAGCAGCCGACTATCCCCCAGCACTAGCGGGAGGGCCAATGAGCAGTTCTTC. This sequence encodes CASSRLSPSTSGRANEQFF.